This TCR beta chain was sequenced during a study of T-cell reconstitution after alpha-beta-depleted transplantation in children. The authors prepared the TCRbeta library with unique molecular identifiers. TCRdb re-derived calls from the PCR reads in MiXCR, one entry per CDR3 protein. The table records under 250,000 distinct CDR3 sequences, about 7% of them present only once. Findings of the study overall: Hyperexpanded clones declined; after one year, newly produced T cells mostly supplied diversity. Reported findings indicate that, about two months after transplant, alpha-beta T cells came from several hundred expanded clones, which were derived from non-depleted graft cells. Recipient T cells and thymic progenitors that survived gave rise to the high TCRbeta diversity observed at day 60 in some patients.

As to this clonotype: Antigen unknown.

The TCR was taken from a boy between 2 and 10 years old with acute lymphoblastic leukemia, due to receive a stem cell transplant. The source was PBMCs, collected before TCRalphabeta/CD19-depleted stem cell transplant.

The CDR3 loop reads CASSVDGGLGSPLHF. In nucleotides, the CDR3 is TGTGCCAGCAGCGTCGATGGGGGTCTGGGCTCACCCCTCCACTTT. The rearrangement uses TRBV9 and TRBJ1-6; D might be TRBD1 (5 bases). Germline CDR1 is SGDLS and CDR2 is YYNGEE. There are 15 residues in the CDR3. The ends were cut back, 2 bases at V and 10 bases at J, with 16 bases in the middle.